The 30 T cell receptor beta chains below were found in one sample sequenced in a study of blood T cell repertoires in COVID-19. Assay used: immunoSEQ multiplex PCR; TCRdb lists only in-frame clones, some missing. Seen here are around 230,000 clones, 85% observed once, and the top ten hold 4.5% to 5.5%. Specimen: peripheral blood. The origin of the receptors is a man over 45 with COVID-19, enrolled during active disease.

The chain has TRBV18 and TRBJ2-3; no firm D call. The CDR3 is made up of 13 amino acids. With 5 bases removed from V and 0 bases from J, the gap between germline ends came to 6 bases. Germline assignment: CDR1 KGHSH and CDR2 LQKENI. DNA of the CDR3: TGTGCCAGCTCATACACCAGCACAGATACGCAGTATTTT. This encodes CASSYTSTDTQYF.

The chain combines TRBV19 with TRBJ1-5; tentative D call: TRBD1 (5 bases). Trimming pared 1 base from V and 2 bases from J, leaving 9 bases between. The CDR3 loop spans 15 amino acids. Germline CDR1 is LNHDA and CDR2 is SQIVND (reference sequence). CDR3 residues: CASSIAGMGNQPQHF. CDR3 DNA sequence: TGTGCCAGTAGTATAGCAGGGATGGGCAATCAGCCCCAGCATTTT.

This clone was seen only once. The V and J genes are TRBV10-3 and TRBJ2-6, with D possibly matching TRBD1 (6 bases). CDR1 is ENHRY, CDR2 SYGVKD, per germline. V was pared by 0 bases and J by 2 bases, with 8 bases between. The CDR3 is made up of 16 amino acids. The CDR3 here is CAISESWGPGANVLTF. Here the CDR3 DNA reads TGTGCCATCAGTGAGTCGTGGGGGCCTGGGGCCAACGTCCTGACTTTC.

V and J are TRBV5-6 and TRBJ2-3; 11 bases align to TRBD2. The CDR3 spans 16 residues. Germline V lookup: CDR1 SGHDT, CDR2 YYEEEE. Trimming at V came to 2 bases and at J to 0 bases, leaving 2 bases not matched to a gene. The CDR3 loop is CASSFGTSGSTDTQYF. Here the CDR3 DNA reads TGTGCCAGCAGCTTCGGGACTAGCGGTAGCACAGATACGCAGTATTTT.

Written as DNA, the CDR3 is TGCGCCAGCAGCTTAGGGACTAGCGGGCCGTACTTC. Protein sequence: CASSLGTSGPYF. The chain recombines TRBV5-1 with TRBJ2-5, with 12 nucleotides matching TRBD2. CDR1 SGHRS and CDR2 YFSETQ come from the germline V gene. CDR3 length equals 12 residues. V lost 2 bases and J lost 13; bases outside the gene matches: 3.

The V and J genes are TRBV5-4 and TRBJ2-7; D remains ambiguous. The germline V and J ends were trimmed by 4 bases and 1 base, with 9 bases remaining between them. The CDR3 consists of 13 residues. Germline V CDR1 and CDR2: SGHNT, YYREEE (reference sequence). CDR3 sequence (DNA): TGTGCCAGCAGCCAGGATTTTTCCTACGAGCAGTACTTC. This codes for CASSQDFSYEQYF.

This chain connects TRBV4-2 to TRBJ2-1, with 9 bases aligning to TRBD2. CDR1 LGHNA and CDR2 YNFKEQ come from the germline V gene. This CDR3 is 16 amino acids long. The ends lost 1 base at V and 3 bases at J; junction bases unmatched: 4. Written as DNA, the CDR3 is TGTGCCAGCAGCCAAGCAAGACTAGCGGACTACAATGAGCAGTTCTTC. Encoded protein: CASSQARLADYNEQFF.

This chain connects TRBV7-8 to TRBJ1-1, with D possibly matching TRBD1 (5 bases). The CDR3 has 16 residues. V gave up 2 bases and J gave up 1 base, with 14 bases separating them. CDR1 is SGHVS and CDR2 is FQNEAQ in the germline V gene. The CDR3 loop is CASSLKRGLGNTEAFF. DNA for the CDR3: TGTGCCAGCAGCTTAAAGAGGGGACTTGGGAACACTGAAGCTTTCTTT. Complete variable domain (other parts from reference TRBV7-8 and TRBJ1-1): GAGVSQSPRYKVAKRGQDVALRCDPISGHVSLFWYQQALGQGPEFLTYFQNEAQLDKSGLPSDRFFAERPEGSVSTLKIQRTQQEDSAVYLCASSLKRGLGNTEAFFGQGTRLTVV.

The rearrangement links TRBV7-9 to TRBJ1-2; D gene unclear. The CDR3 extends over 14 amino acids. CDR1 SEHNR and CDR2 FQNEAQ come from the germline V gene (reference sequence). V was pared by 1 base and J by 3 bases, with 9 bases between. The CDR3 here is CASSLGQRDYGYTF. CDR3 DNA: TGTGCCAGCAGCTTAGGGCAGCGGGACTATGGCTACACCTTC.

V gene TRBV30 combines with J gene TRBJ2-3; maybe TRBD1 (5 bases). Germline V gene data show CDR1 as GTSNPN and CDR2 as SVGIG (reference sequence). This CDR3 contains 15 residues. V was clipped by 4 bases and J by 1 base, with 15 bases between them. The CDR3, as DNA: TGTGCCTGGACTCGCCTGAGCAGGGGCACAGATACGCAGTATTTT. Translation: CAWTRLSRGTDTQYF. Full variable domain (outside the CDR3, taken from reference TRBV30 and TRBJ2-3): SQTIHQWPATLVQPVGSPLSLECTVEGTSNPNLYWYRQAAGRGLQLLFYSVGIGQISSEVPQNLSASRPQDRQFILSSKKLLLSDSGFYLCAWTRLSRGTDTQYFGPGTRLTVL.

This CDR3 reads CARAFSSGSYEQYF. The CDR3 DNA reads as TGTGCCAGGGCTTTTTCTAGCGGGTCCTACGAGCAGTACTTC. The gene calls are TRBV19 and TRBJ2-7, with 8 bases fitting TRBD2. The CDR3 length is 14 residues. Germline CDR1 is LNHDA and CDR2 is SQIVND (reference sequence). The trim removed 9 bases at V and 1 base at J, leaving 8 bases unmatched. The full variable domain, its missing parts supplied by reference TRBV19 and TRBJ2-7, is DGGITQSPKYLFRKEGQNVTLSCEQNLNHDAMYWYRQDPGQGLRLIYYSQIVNDFQKGDIAEGYSVSREKKESFPLTVTSAQKNPTAFYLCARAFSSGSYEQYFGPGTRLTVT.

This chain joins TRBV7-6 and TRBJ2-2, with TRBD2 identical over 12 bases. The CDR3 length is 17 residues. J lost 8 bases, V lost 1 base, and 8 bases had no gene match. Per germline, CDR1 SGHVS and CDR2 FNYEAQ. CDR3 amino acids: CASSLVAGLAGLGELFF. In DNA form, the CDR3 reads TGTGCCAGCAGCTTAGTCGCCGGACTAGCGGGGTTGGGGGAGCTGTTTTTT.

This chain uses TRBV5-1 with TRBJ2-3; possible D gene TRBD2, 5 bases. Germline CDR1 reads SGHRS; CDR2 reads YFSETQ. The CDR3 is 13 amino acids. With 5 bases removed from V and 4 bases from J, the gap between germline ends came to 11 bases. Here the CDR3 DNA reads TGCGCCAGCAGTACGGGAATTCCAGATACGCAGTATTTT. Translated, it gives CASSTGIPDTQYF.

The chain couples TRBV27 to TRBJ2-1, with 10 bases fitting TRBD1. Germline V lookup: CDR1 MNHEY, CDR2 SMNVEV (reference sequence). The trim removed 4 bases at V and 2 bases at J, leaving 17 bases unmatched. The CDR3 length is 20 residues. For the CDR3, the DNA is TGTGCCAGCAGTTCCGGGACAGGGGCGGTATCTGCTAAGGCCTACAATGAGCAGTTCTTC. Its protein product is CASSSGTGAVSAKAYNEQFF.

The V and J genes are TRBV5-1 and TRBJ1-6, with 7 bases matching TRBD1. CDR3 length equals 14 residues. Germline V lookup: CDR1 SGHRS, CDR2 YFSETQ. Germline trimming cut 3 bases from V and 13 bases from J; bases unmatched to any gene: 10. The CDR3 is CASSSGTAAHPLHF. DNA of the CDR3: TGCGCCAGCAGCTCCGGGACAGCCGCCCATCCCCTCCACTTT.

The V call is TRBV15, the J call TRBJ2-6; no firm D call. The CDR3 spans 16 residues. The germline V gene encodes CDR1 LNHNV and CDR2 YYDKDF (reference sequence). V was pared by 1 base and J by 0 bases, with 7 bases between. The CDR3 DNA sequence: TGTGCCACCAGCAGAGGACCGGGCTCTGGGGCCAACGTCCTGACTTTC. Its protein is CATSRGPGSGANVLTF.

This clone came up once. The CDR3 loop is CASRGIQGSNEKLFF. CDR3 DNA sequence: TGTGCCAGCAGGGGAATACAGGGATCTAATGAAAAACTGTTTTTT. The V gene is TRBV27, the J gene TRBJ1-4, with D perhaps matching TRBD1 (6 bases). There are 15 residues in the CDR3. The germline V and J ends were trimmed by 6 bases and 3 bases, with 14 bases remaining between them. From germline, CDR1 is MNHEY and CDR2 SMNVEV (reference sequence). Supplemented by reference TRBV27 and TRBJ1-4, the full variable domain reads EAQVTQNPRYLITVTGKKLTVTCSQNMNHEYMSWYRQDPGLGLRQIYYSMNVEVTDKGDVPEGYKVSRKEKRNFPLILESPSPNQTSLYFCASRGIQGSNEKLFFGSGTQLSVL.

The chain joins TRBV24-1 to TRBJ1-1, with D possibly TRBD1 on 5 matching bases. CDR3 length equals 14 residues. Per germline, CDR1 KGHDR and CDR2 SFDVKD. Between the trimmed V and J ends, which lost 4 bases and 4 bases, there was a span of 12 bases. The chain's CDR3 is CATSEAGPFTEAFF. CDR3 coding DNA: TGTGCCACCAGTGAGGCGGGACCGTTCACTGAAGCTTTCTTT.

The CDR3 spells CASSSDRGLSNEKLFF. CDR3 DNA: TGTGCCAGCAGCTCGGACAGGGGGCTATCAAATGAAAAACTGTTTTTT. The chain is built from TRBV9 and TRBJ1-4; TRBD1 agrees at 11 bases. The CDR3 has 16 amino acids. Germline CDR1 reads SGDLS; CDR2 reads YYNGEE. The J segment lost 5 bases and the V segment lost 4 bases, leaving 7 bases of the junction unmatched.

This clone was detected only a few times. V gene TRBV5-1 combines with J gene TRBJ2-7; TRBD1 is a possible D gene (5 bases). V shed 6 bases and J shed 0 bases, with 13 bases lying between them. Germline assignment: CDR1 SGHRS and CDR2 YFSETQ. The CDR3 extends over 14 amino acids. In DNA form, the CDR3 reads TGCGCCAGCAAGACACAGGCAAGCTCCTACGAGCAGTACTTC. It codes for CASKTQASSYEQYF.

The CDR3 spells CASSQVAETQYF. CDR3 nucleotides: TGTGCCAGCAGCCAAGTAGCGGAGACCCAGTACTTC. The V gene is TRBV3-1 (or the pseudogene TRBV3-2), the J gene TRBJ2-5; a possible D gene is TRBD2 (5 bases). The CDR3 has 12 residues. V was trimmed by 1 base and J by 5 bases, leaving 5 bases between them. The germline gives CDR1 LGHDT, CDR2 YNNKEL (reference sequence).

The chain uses TRBV11-2 and TRBJ2-5; possible D gene TRBD1, 6 bases. CDR1 and CDR2 from the germline V gene are SGHAT and FQNNGV. With 1 base removed from V and 2 bases from J, the gap between germline ends came to 8 bases. This CDR3 contains 14 residues. CDR3 sequence: CASSLGGGQETQYF. DNA of the CDR3: TGTGCCAGCAGCTTAGGAGGGGGACAAGAGACCCAGTACTTC.

As for this clone: The junction departs from the called germline gene at one end, perhaps through a read error. This chain uses TRBV7-7 with TRBJ2-5; 14 nucleotides match TRBD2. Germline V gives CDR1 SSHAT, CDR2 FNYEAQ (reference sequence). The CDR3 is made up of 15 amino acids. For the CDR3, the DNA is TGTGCTAGCAGCTCGGGACTAGCGGGGGTGGAGACCCAGTACTTC. This sequence encodes CASSSGLAGVETQYF.

This clone was seen a few times. The chain is built from TRBV18 and TRBJ2-3; a weak D match, TRBD2 (5 bases). The V end lost 3 bases, the J end lost 3 bases, and 7 bases lay between the germline ends. Germline values: CDR1 KGHSH, CDR2 LQKENI. The CDR3 length is 13 residues. Written as DNA, the CDR3 is TGTGCCAGCTCACCCACGGGAACAGATACGCAGTATTTT. It codes for CASSPTGTDTQYF.

The chain is built from TRBV9 and TRBJ2-7, with TRBD1 matching 7 bases. The ends lost 3 bases at V and 2 bases at J; junction bases unmatched: 5. Per the germline V gene, CDR1 is SGDLS and CDR2 is YYNGEE. This CDR3 is 14 amino acids long. Here the CDR3 DNA reads TGTGCCAGCAGCGCCGGGACAGAGGCCTACGAGCAGTACTTC. Translated: CASSAGTEAYEQYF.

The chain combines TRBV18 with TRBJ1-4, with D tentatively TRBD1 (6 bases). Germline CDR1 is KGHSH and CDR2 is LQKENI. This CDR3 region has 13 residues. Trimming pared 4 bases from V and 8 bases from J, leaving 11 bases between. The CDR3 sequence: CASSRSQGEKLFF. DNA of the CDR3: TGTGCCAGCTCACGCTCGCAGGGGGAAAAACTGTTTTTT.

V is TRBV7-2 and J is TRBJ1-2; weak D call: TRBD1 (6 bases). Germline V gives CDR1 SGHTA, CDR2 FQGNSA. Trimming stripped 1 base from V and 7 bases from J, with 16 bases between. This CDR3 has 15 residues. The CDR3 nucleotides are TGTGCCAGCAGCTTAGTTCAGGGGATGGAAGGTGGCTACACCTTC. Protein sequence: CASSLVQGMEGGYTF.

CDR3 sequence: CASSSHTGELFF. DNA of the CDR3: TGTGCCAGCAGCTCTCACACCGGGGAGCTGTTTTTT. The chain links TRBV11-3 to TRBJ2-2; D is unresolved. Germline-derived CDR1 and CDR2 are SGHNT and YENEEA. This CDR3 has 12 amino acids. V was pared by 4 bases and J by 3 bases, with 3 bases between.

The rearrangement links TRBV3-1 (or the pseudogene TRBV3-2) to TRBJ2-7; tentatively, D is TRBD1 (6 bases). The V end was cut by 2 bases, the J end by 6 bases, with 11 bases between. The CDR3 consists of 13 residues. Germline V gene lookup returns CDR1 LGHDT and CDR2 YNNKEL (reference sequence). CDR3 in DNA: TGTGCCAGCAGCCAAAGCCAGGGGTTCGAGCAGTACTTC. It translates to CASSQSQGFEQYF.

The chain carries TRBV7-3 and TRBJ2-7; perhaps TRBD2 as D (5 bases). V was shortened by 3 bases and J by 7 bases, with 16 bases between the two germline ends. Germline V CDR1 and CDR2: SGHTA, FQGTGA. The CDR3 has 14 amino acids. This CDR3 is CASSFGHASGEQYF. The CDR3 DNA is TGTGCCAGCAGCTTTGGTCACGCCTCGGGGGAGCAGTACTTC.